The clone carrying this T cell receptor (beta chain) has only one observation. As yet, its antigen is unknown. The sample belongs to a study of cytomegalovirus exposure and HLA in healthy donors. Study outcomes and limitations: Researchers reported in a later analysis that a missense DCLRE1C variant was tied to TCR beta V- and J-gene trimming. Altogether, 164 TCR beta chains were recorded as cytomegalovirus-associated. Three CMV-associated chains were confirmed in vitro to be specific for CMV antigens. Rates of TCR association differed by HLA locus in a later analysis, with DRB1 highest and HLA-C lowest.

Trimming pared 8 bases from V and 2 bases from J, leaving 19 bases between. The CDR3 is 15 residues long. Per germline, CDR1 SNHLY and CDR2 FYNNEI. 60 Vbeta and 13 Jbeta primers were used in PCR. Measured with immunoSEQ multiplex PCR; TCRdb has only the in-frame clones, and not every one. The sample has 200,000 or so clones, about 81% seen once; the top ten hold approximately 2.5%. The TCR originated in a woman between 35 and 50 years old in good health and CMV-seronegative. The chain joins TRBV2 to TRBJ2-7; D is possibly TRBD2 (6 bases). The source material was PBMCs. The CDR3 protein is CASGEDGPGPYEQYF. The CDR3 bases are TGTGCCAGCGGGGAGGACGGCCCTGGGCCCTACGAGCAGTACTTC.